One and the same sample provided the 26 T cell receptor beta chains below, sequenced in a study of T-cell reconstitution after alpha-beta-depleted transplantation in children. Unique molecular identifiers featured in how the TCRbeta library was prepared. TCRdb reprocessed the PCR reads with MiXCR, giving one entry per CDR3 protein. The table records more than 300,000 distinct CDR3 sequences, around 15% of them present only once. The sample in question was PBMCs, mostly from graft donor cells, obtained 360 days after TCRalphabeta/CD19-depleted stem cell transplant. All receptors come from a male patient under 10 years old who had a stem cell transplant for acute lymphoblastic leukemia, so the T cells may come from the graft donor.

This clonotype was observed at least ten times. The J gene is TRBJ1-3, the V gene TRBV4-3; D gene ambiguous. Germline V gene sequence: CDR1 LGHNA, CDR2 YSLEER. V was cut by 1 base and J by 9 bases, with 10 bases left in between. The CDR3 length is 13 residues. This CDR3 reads CASSQGGFGTIYF. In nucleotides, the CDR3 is TGCGCCAGCAGCCAAGGAGGCTTCGGCACCATATATTTT.

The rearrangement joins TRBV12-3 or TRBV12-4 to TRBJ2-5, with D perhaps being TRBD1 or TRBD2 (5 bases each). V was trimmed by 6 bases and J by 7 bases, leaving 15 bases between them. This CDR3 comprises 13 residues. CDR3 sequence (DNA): TGTGCCAGCAGGCCGGGACCGAGTGGGACCCAGTACTTC. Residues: CASRPGPSGTQYF.

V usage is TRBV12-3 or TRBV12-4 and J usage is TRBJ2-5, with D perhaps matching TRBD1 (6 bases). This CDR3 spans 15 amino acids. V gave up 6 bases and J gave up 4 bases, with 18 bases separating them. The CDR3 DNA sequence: TGTGCCAGCAGGCCCAACAGGGTTGTGGGAGAGACCCAGTACTTC. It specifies CASRPNRVVGETQYF.

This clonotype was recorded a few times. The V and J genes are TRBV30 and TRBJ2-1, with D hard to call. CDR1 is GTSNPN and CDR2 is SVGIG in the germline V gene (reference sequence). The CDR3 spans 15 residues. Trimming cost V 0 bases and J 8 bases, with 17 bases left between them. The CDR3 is CAWSVKGAGSDEQFF. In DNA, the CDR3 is TGTGCCTGGAGTGTGAAGGGCGCTGGAAGCGATGAGCAGTTCTTC.

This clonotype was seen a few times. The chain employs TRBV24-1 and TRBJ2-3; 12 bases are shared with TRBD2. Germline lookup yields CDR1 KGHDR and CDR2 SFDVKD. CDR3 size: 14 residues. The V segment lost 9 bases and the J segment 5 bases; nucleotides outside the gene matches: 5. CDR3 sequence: CATLAGGPGDTQYF. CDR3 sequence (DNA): TGTGCCACCCTAGCGGGAGGGCCGGGAGATACGCAGTATTTT.

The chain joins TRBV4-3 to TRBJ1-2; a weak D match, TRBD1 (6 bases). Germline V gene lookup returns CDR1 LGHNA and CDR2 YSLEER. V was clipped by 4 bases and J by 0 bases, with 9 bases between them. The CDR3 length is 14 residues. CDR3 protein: CASSPGQANYGYTF. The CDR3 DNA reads TGCGCCAGCAGCCCGGGACAAGCTAACTATGGCTACACCTTC.

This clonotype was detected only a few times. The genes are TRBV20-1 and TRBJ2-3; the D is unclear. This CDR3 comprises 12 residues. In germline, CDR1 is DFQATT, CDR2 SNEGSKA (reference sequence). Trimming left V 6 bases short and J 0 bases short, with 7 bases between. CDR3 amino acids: CSAWISTDTQYF. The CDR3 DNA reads TGCAGTGCGTGGATTAGCACAGATACGCAGTATTTT.

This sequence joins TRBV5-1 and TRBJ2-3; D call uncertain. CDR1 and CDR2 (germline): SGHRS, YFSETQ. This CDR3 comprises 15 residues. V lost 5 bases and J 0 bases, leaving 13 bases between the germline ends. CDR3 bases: TGCGCCAGCAGACCCTTGGCAGCTAGCACAGATACGCAGTATTTT. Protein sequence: CASRPLAASTDTQYF. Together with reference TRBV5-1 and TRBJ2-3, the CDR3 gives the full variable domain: KAGVTQTPRYLIKTRGQQVTLSCSPISGHRSVSWYQQTPGQGLQFLFEYFSETQRNKGNFPGRFSGRQFSNSRSEMNVSTLELGDSALYLCASRPLAASTDTQYFGPGTRLTVL.

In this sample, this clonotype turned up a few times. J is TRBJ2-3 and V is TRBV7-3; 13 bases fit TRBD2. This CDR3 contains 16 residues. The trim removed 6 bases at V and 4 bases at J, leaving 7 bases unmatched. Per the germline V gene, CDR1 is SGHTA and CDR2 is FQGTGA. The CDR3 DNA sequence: TGTGCCAGCAGTCCAACTAGCGGGAGGGCAGCAGATACGCAGTATTTT. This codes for CASSPTSGRAADTQYF.

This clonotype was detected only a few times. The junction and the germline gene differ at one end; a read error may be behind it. In DNA, the CDR3 is TGTGCTAGCAGCGACCGACCGCAGAGCAACGAGCAGTACTTC. Amino acids: CASSDRPQSNEQYF. The chain links TRBV7-7 to TRBJ2-7; no definite D call. This CDR3 is 14 amino acids long. CDR1 SSHAT and CDR2 FNYEAQ come from the germline V gene (reference sequence). The variable domain in full, completed from reference TRBV7-7 and TRBJ2-7, reads GAGVSQSPRYKVTKRGQDVTLRCDPISSHATLYWYQQALGQGPEFLTYFNYEAQPDKSGLPSDRFSAERPEGSISTLTIQRTEQRDSAMYRCASSDRPQSNEQYFGPGTRLTVT.

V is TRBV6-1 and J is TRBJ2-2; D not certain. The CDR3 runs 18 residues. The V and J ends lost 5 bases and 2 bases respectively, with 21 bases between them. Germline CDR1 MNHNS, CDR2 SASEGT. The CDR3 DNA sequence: TGTGCCAGCAGTCCATATATATTAACTGACGCAAACACCGGGGAGCTGTTTTTT. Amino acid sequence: CASSPYILTDANTGELFF.

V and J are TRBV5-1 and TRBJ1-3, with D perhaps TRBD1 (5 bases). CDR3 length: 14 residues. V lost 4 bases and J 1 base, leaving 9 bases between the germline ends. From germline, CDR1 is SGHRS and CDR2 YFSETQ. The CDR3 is CASSPGQSGNTIYF. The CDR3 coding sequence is TGCGCCAGCAGCCCAGGACAATCTGGAAACACCATATATTTT.

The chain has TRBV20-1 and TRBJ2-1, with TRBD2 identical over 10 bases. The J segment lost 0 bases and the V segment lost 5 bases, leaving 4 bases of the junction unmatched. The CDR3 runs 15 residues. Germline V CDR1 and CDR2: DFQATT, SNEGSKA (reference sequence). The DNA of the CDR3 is TGCAGTGCTCTCGGACTAGCGGACTCCTACAATGAGCAGTTCTTC. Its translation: CSALGLADSYNEQFF.

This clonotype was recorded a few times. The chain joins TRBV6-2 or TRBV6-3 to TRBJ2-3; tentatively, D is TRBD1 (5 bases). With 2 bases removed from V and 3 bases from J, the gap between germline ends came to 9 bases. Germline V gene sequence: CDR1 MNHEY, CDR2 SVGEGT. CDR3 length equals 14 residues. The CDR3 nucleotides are TGTGCCAGCAGTTACATCAGGGTGACAGATACGCAGTATTTT. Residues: CASSYIRVTDTQYF.

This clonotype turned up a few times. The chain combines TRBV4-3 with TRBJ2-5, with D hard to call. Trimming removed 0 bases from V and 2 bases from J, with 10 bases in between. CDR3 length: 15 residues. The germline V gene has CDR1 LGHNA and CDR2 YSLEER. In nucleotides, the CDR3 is TGCGCCAGCAGCCAAGATTTCGCGACTCAAGAGACCCAGTACTTC. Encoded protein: CASSQDFATQETQYF.

The CDR3 coding sequence is TGTGCCAGCAGTCCGCAACAGGGTTACGAGCAGTACTTC. Its translation is CASSPQQGYEQYF. This chain uses TRBV28 with TRBJ2-7; possible D gene TRBD1, 6 bases. The germline CDR1 and CDR2 sequences are MDHEN and SYDVKM. The CDR3 extends over 13 amino acids. Trimming removed 5 bases at V and 4 bases at J, with 12 bases between.

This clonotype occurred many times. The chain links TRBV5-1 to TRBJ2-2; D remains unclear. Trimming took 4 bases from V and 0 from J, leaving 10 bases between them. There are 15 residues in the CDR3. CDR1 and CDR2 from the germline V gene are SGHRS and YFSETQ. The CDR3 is CASSQTASNTGELFF. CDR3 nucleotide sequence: TGCGCCAGCAGCCAGACGGCCTCGAACACCGGGGAGCTGTTTTTT.

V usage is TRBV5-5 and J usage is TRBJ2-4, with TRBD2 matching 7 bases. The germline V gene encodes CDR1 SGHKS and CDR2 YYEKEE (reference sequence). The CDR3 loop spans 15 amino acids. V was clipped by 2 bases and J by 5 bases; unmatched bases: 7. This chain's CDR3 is CASSFPGGSQNIQYF. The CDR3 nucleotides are TGTGCCAGCAGCTTCCCGGGAGGATCGCAAAACATTCAGTACTTC.

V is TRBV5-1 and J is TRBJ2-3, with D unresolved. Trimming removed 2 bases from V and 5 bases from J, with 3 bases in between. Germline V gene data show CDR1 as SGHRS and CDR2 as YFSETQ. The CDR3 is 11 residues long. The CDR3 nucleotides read TGCGCCAGCAGCTTCCAAGATACGCAGTATTTT. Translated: CASSFQDTQYF.

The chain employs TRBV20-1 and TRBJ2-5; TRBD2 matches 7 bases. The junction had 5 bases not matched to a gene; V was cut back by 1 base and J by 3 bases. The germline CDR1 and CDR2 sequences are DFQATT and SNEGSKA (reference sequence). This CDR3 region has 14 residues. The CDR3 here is CSARGAGVEETQYF. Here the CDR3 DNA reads TGCAGTGCTAGAGGGGCGGGAGTAGAAGAGACCCAGTACTTC.

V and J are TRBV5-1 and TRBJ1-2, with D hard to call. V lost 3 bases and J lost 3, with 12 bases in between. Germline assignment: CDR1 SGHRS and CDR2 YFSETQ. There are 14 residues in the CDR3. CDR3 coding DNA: TGCGCCAGCAGCTACGGGTCTTCTGACTATGGCTACACCTTC. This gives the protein CASSYGSSDYGYTF. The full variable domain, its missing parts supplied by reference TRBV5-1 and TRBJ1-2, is KAGVTQTPRYLIKTRGQQVTLSCSPISGHRSVSWYQQTPGQGLQFLFEYFSETQRNKGNFPGRFSGRQFSNSRSEMNVSTLELGDSALYLCASSYGSSDYGYTFGSGTRLTVV.

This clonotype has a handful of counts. Here the CDR3 reads CASSFPGQGIETQYF. The CDR3 region has the DNA TGTGCCAGCAGTTTTCCGGGACAGGGGATAGAGACCCAGTACTTC. V and J are TRBV28 and TRBJ2-5, with 10 bases fitting TRBD1. This CDR3 has 15 residues. V lost 3 bases and J lost 4; bases outside the gene matches: 5. Germline V gene sequence: CDR1 MDHEN, CDR2 SYDVKM.

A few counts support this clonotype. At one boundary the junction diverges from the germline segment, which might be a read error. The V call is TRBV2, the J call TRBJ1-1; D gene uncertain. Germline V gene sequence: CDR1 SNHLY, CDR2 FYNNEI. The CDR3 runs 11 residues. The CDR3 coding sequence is TGTGCCAGCAGGGGGAACCCTGAAGCTTTCTTT. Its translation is CASRGNPEAFF.

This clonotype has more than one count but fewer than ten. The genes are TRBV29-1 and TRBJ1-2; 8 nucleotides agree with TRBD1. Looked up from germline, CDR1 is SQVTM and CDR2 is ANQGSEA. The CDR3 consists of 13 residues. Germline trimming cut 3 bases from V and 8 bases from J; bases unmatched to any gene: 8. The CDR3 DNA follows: TGCAGCGTTGACGGAACAGGGGGAGGGGGCTACACCTTC. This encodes CSVDGTGGGGYTF.

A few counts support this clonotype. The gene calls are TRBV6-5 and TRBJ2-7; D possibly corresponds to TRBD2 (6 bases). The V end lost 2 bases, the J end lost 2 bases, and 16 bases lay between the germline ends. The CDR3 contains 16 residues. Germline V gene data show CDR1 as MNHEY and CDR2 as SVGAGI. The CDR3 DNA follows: TGTGCCAGCAGTTACGTGGGGGGTCAGGGAGCCTACGAGCAGTACTTC. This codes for CASSYVGGQGAYEQYF.

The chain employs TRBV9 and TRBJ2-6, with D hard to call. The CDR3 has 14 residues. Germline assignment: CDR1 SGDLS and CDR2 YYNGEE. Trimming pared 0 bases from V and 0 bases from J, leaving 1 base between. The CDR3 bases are TGTGCCAGCAGCGTAGGCTCTGGGGCCAACGTCCTGACTTTC. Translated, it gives CASSVGSGANVLTF. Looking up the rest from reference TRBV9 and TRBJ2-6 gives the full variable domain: DSGVTQTPKHLITATGQRVTLRCSPRSGDLSVYWYQQSLDQGLQFLIQYYNGEERAKGNILERFSAQQFPDLHSELNLSSLELGDSALYFCASSVGSGANVLTFGAGSRLTVL.